The clone carrying this TCR beta chain was seen only a few times. The antigen is unknown. These data are taken from a study of beta chain features in type 1 diabetes. Study details: Patient and healthy donor groups were alike in age, gender and cell yields. All samples together contributed around 98,000,000 sorted cells for examination. Study-wide findings and caveats: Patients with Type 1 diabetes showed moderately but significantly shorter TCRB CDR3s in all four CD4+ subsets.

Per donor, one heparinised blood draw averaged about 116 mL. The authors reverse transcribed all of the isolated RNA, so sequencing captured expressed TCRB transcripts. The method was immunoSEQ multiplex PCR; TCRdb's version includes in-frame clones alone and lacks a portion of them. The sample lists 600,000 to 700,000 clones; 13% were seen once. The V gene lost 0 bases and the J gene lost 5 bases, with 19 bases spanning the gap. The CDR3 loop spans 17 amino acids. From germline, CDR1 is MGHRA and CDR2 YSYEKL. This receptor was taken from a man aged 18 to 30 with type 1 diabetes. Sequenced material: naive CD4+ T cells from blood. The chain carries TRBV4-1 and TRBJ1-2, with a tentative D call TRBD1 (5 bases). Here the CDR3 DNA reads TGCGCCAGCAGCCAAGATTTAGCAGGGCCAACGGGGTATGGCTACACCTTC. Amino acids: CASSQDLAGPTGYGYTF.